These T cell receptor beta chains were read from a single sample in a study of T cells in Graves' hyperthyroidism and ophthalmopathy. TCRdb redid the calling of the multiplex PCR reads with MiXCR, one entry per CDR3 protein. This sample yields roughly 100,000 distinct CDR3 sequences, of which over 45% are seen a single time; under 30% belongs to the top ten. The source material was blood. Receptors were obtained from a man aged 40-49 years with Graves' hyperthyroidism. Each CDR3 is given with its conserved first and last residue. The order of the fields is D gene, V gene, clone size, J gene, CDR3 DNA, CDR3 protein. D genes are given only for firm matches. Size is stated for part of the rows, as once, few or many counts, or as a class when the clone is expanded.

TRBD1	TRBV2	.	TRBJ1-1	TGTGCCAGCAGGGGACAGGGGCACACGGAAGCTTTCTTT	CASRGQGHTEAFF
TRBD1	TRBV9	many	TRBJ1-4	TGTGCCAGCAGCGTCTCCACAGGGGTGGCTAATGAAAAACTGTTTTTT	CASSVSTGVANEKLFF
.	TRBV9	many	TRBJ1-3	TGTGCCAGCAGCGGCTACTCGGTCTCTGGAAACACCATATATTTT	CASSGYSVSGNTIYF
TRBD1	TRBV20-1	.	TRBJ2-3	TGCAGTGCTAGGGGGGTCGGGACAGGTACAGATACGCAGTATTTT	CSARGVGTGTDTQYF
TRBD2	TRBV24-1	many	TRBJ2-2	TGTGCCACCAGTGACCCTATAGCGGGAGGGACCGGGGAGCTGTTTTTT	CATSDPIAGGTGELFF
TRBD1	TRBV27	few	TRBJ1-5	TGTGCCAGCAGCCAGACAGGGGGCGCGAAGCCCCAGCATTTT	CASSQTGGAKPQHF
.	TRBV15	many	TRBJ1-6	TGTGCCACCAGCAGAGATTGGGTGGCAACTTCACCCCTCCACTTT	CATSRDWVATSPLHF
.	TRBV5-6	many	TRBJ1-2	TGTGCCAGCAGCGTGGAAAGCTATGGCTACACCTTC	CASSVESYGYTF
.	TRBV11-2	.	TRBJ1-2	TGTGCCAGCAGACCGGCCGGCAGGGAAGGCTACACCTTC	CASRPAGREGYTF
.	TRBV6-5	many	TRBJ2-5	TGTGCCAGCAGTTACCCAGGGAGGGAGACCCAGTACTTC	CASSYPGRETQYF
.	TRBV7-2	many	TRBJ2-5	TGTGCCAGCAGCCCCCGCGGTGTGGAGACCCAGTACTTC	CASSPRGVETQYF
.	TRBV5-1	many	TRBJ2-3	TGCGCCAGCAGCCTATTGGGGAGGTCCACAGATACGCAGTATTTT	CASSLLGRSTDTQYF
TRBD1	TRBV5-6	.	TRBJ1-5	TGTGCCAGCAGCTTCCTGGGACAGGGGATCGGAGAGCCCCAGCATTTT	CASSFLGQGIGEPQHF
.	TRBV2	many	TRBJ2-1	TGTGCCAGCGGGCCGAGGGCCGGGGGCAATGAGCAGTTCTTC	CASGPRAGGNEQFF
.	TRBV7-2	many	TRBJ2-2	TGTGCCAGCAGCTTAGATTTCGGGGAGCTGTTTTTT	CASSLDFGELFF
.	TRBV7-2	.	TRBJ1-1	TGTGCCAGCAGCCCTTCTTTGGGGTTAAGGACTGAAGCTTTCTTT	CASSPSLGLRTEAFF
.	TRBV2	.	TRBJ2-5	TGTGCCAGCAGTCCCGGGACTGGTGCGGAGACCCAGTACTTC	CASSPGTGAETQYF
TRBD2	TRBV12-3/TRBV12-4	many	TRBJ2-1	TGTGCCAGCAGTTTATTCACTAGCGGGAGCAATGAGCAGTTCTTC	CASSLFTSGSNEQFF
TRBD2	TRBV7-3	many	TRBJ2-7	TGTGCCAGCAGCCCGGGGGGGGGACCCTACGAGCAGTACTTC	CASSPGGGPYEQYF
.	TRBV5-8	many	TRBJ2-7	TGTGCCAGCAGCTTTTCGGGGAGGGAGCAGTACTTC	CASSFSGREQYF
.	TRBV7-2	.	TRBJ1-1	TGTGCCAGCAGCTCGCAAGGGAAGGACACTGAACCTTTCTTT	CASSSQGKDTEPFF
.	TRBV7-6	.	TRBJ1-1	TGTGCCAGCAGCTTAACGGGGACTGTCGGGGGCACTGAAGCTTTCTTT	CASSLTGTVGGTEAFF
TRBD1	TRBV15	many	TRBJ2-7	TGTGCCACCAGCGGCCCGGGACAGAGCTTCTACGAGCAGTACTTC	CATSGPGQSFYEQYF
TRBD2	TRBV7-2	.	TRBJ2-3	TGTGCCAGCAGCGTCGGGAGGTCAGATACGCAGTATTTT	CASSVGRSDTQYF
TRBD1	TRBV20-1	once	TRBJ2-7	TGCAGTGCTAGGGCAGGGGACAGGGGCGACGGGCAGTACTTC	CSARAGDRGDGQYF
TRBD2	TRBV9	.	TRBJ2-1	TGTGCCAGCAGCGTAGATAAGGACGGGGGGTCCTACAATGAGCAGTTCTTC	CASSVDKDGGSYNEQFF
.	TRBV15	.	TRBJ2-5	TGTGCCACCAGCAGTCAAGAGACCCAGTACTTC	CATSSQETQYF
.	TRBV5-1	many	TRBJ1-4	TGCGCCAGCAGCTTGACAGGGCAGGAGGGTGAAAAACTGTTTTTT	CASSLTGQEGEKLFF
.	TRBV6-5	many	TRBJ2-6	TGTGCCAGCAGTTACTCGAAAAGCTCTGGGGCCAACGTCCTGACTTTC	CASSYSKSSGANVLTF
.	TRBV9	many	TRBJ1-1	TGTGCCAGCAGACCGAGGGGGAGAGGCACTGAAGCTTTCTTT	CASRPRGRGTEAFF
TRBD2	TRBV5-1	many	TRBJ2-3	TGCGCCAGCAGCTGGAGGGGCGGGAGAACAGATACGCAGTATTTT	CASSWRGGRTDTQYF
.	TRBV7-8	many	TRBJ2-7	TGTGCCAGCAGCTCCCGGGAGGACAGGTCCTACGAGCAGTACTTC	CASSSREDRSYEQYF
TRBD1	TRBV10-2	.	TRBJ2-7	TGCGCCAGCAGTGAGACAGGGGGCCTTGCCTACGAGCAGTACTTC	CASSETGGLAYEQYF
.	TRBV6-1	many	TRBJ1-2	TGTGCCAGCAGTAGACAGGTTCGTGGCTACACCTTC	CASSRQVRGYTF
.	TRBV19	many	TRBJ1-1	TGTGCCAGTAGTATCGGGTTTTGGGGGTTTGAGAACACTGAAGCTTTCTTT	CASSIGFWGFENTEAFF
.	TRBV2	.	TRBJ2-7	TGTGCCAGCAAGGCGGGACTCGCCTACGAGCAGTACTTC	CASKAGLAYEQYF
TRBD1	TRBV28	many	TRBJ1-5	TGTGCCAGCAGAGTGACAGGGAGCCAGCCCCAGCATTTT	CASRVTGSQPQHF
.	TRBV7-6	many	TRBJ1-1	TGTGCCAGCAGCTTAGAGACAGGACCTAACACTGAAGCTTTCTTT	CASSLETGPNTEAFF
TRBD1	TRBV10-3	.	TRBJ1-3	TGTGCCAGCTCAGCTACAGGGGGCGCATCTGGAAACACCATATATTTT	CASSATGGASGNTIYF
TRBD2	TRBV7-2	.	TRBJ2-1	TGTGTCAGCAGCGTCCCTGGGCCGCTAGTGGGGGGGATGGATGAGCAGTTCTTC	CVSSVPGPLVGGMDEQFF
.	TRBV20-1	.	TRBJ1-1	TGCAGTGCTAGAGATCAACAGGGCTACACTGAAGCTTTCTTT	CSARDQQGYTEAFF
.	TRBV19	.	TRBJ2-3	TGTGCCTGGAATCTGGGCAGCCCAGACACAGATACGCAGTATTTT	CAWNLGSPDTDTQYF
.	TRBV11-1	many	TRBJ1-1	TGTGCCAGCAGCTTAGAGTGGGGCAAGAACACTGAAGCTTTCTTT	CASSLEWGKNTEAFF
TRBD1	TRBV5-6	few	TRBJ1-2	TGTGCCAGCAGCTTGGCAGGGACAGGATTATTGGGCTACACCTTC	CASSLAGTGLLGYTF
TRBD2	TRBV20-1	.	TRBJ2-5	TGCAGTACTAGCGGGGATTCCTGTGAGCAGTACTTC	CSTSGDSCEQYF
.	TRBV2	once	TRBJ2-1	TGTGCCAGCAGTGGACAGTTCTTC	CASSGQFF
.	TRBV7-6	many	TRBJ1-2	TGTGCCAGCAGCTTAGAGGGAGGATATGGCTACACCTTC	CASSLEGGYGYTF
.	TRBV15	.	TRBJ2-5	TGTGCCACCACCCCATCAGAGGGGGGCGCAAGGCCCCAGTACTTC	CATTPSEGGARPQYF
.	TRBV7-3	.	TRBJ2-3	TGTGCCAGCTCACCACCGGAGGGCACAGATACGCAGTATTTT	CASSPPEGTDTQYF
TRBD1	TRBV5-8	many	TRBJ1-5	TGTGCCAGCAGCTTGTGGGACAGGGAGTCCAATCAGCCCCAGCATTTT	CASSLWDRESNQPQHF
TRBD1	TRBV11-2	.	TRBJ1-5	TGTGCCAGCAGCTTCCTCGGACAGGGGACCTATAATCAGCCCCAGCATTTT	CASSFLGQGTYNQPQHF
TRBD1	TRBV7-2	.	TRBJ1-2	TGTGCCAGCAGCCTAGGACAGGGCGGAGGCTACACCTTC	CASSLGQGGGYTF